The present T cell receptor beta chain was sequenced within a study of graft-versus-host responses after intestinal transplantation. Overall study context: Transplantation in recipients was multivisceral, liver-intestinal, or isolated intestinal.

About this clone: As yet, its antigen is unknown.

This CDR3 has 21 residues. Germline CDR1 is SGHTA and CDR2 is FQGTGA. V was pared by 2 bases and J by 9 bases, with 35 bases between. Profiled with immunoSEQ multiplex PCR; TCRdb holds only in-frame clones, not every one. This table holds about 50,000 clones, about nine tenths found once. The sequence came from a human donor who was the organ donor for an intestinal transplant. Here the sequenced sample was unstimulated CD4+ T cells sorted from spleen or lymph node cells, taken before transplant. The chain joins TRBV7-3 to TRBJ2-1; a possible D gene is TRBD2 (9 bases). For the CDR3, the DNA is TGTGCCAGCAGCTTATTTCCGACAGGGGATACCACGGGACTAGCAGGGAGTGAGCAGTTCTTC. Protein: CASSLFPTGDTTGLAGSEQFF.